This TCR beta chain was recovered during a study of radiation and T cells in renal cell carcinoma. Study-level points and caveats: In blood, top tumor clones expanded by 2 weeks, shrinking by 4. No pretreatment tumor biopsies were available for baseline clonotypes.

Comments on this clone: Antigen specificity is unknown.

Here immunoSEQ multiplex PCR was the method, and the copy in TCRdb shows in-frame clones only, minus some. Seen here are more than 140,000 clones, over 65% observed once, and the top ten hold around a quarter. Time point here: baseline pretreatment blood. Treatment given: 15 Gy SBRT to primary tumor, nephrectomy 4 weeks later. The patient's renal cell carcinoma had clear cell pathology. The CDR3 covers 15 residues. Per germline, CDR1 SGHTS and CDR2 YDEGEE. V was shortened by 2 bases and J by 5 bases, with 16 bases between the two germline ends. The chain has TRBV5-8 and TRBJ2-5; D might be TRBD1 or TRBD2, each matching 5 bases. The origin of this receptor is a woman in her forties or fifties with renal cell carcinoma. Sample: blood, taken from a patient whose treatment included radiotherapy and nephrectomy. The CDR3 coding sequence is TGTGCCAGCAGCTTAGGGACGAACGCACAGGAGACCCAGTACTTC. Translation gives CASSLGTNAQETQYF.